These T cell receptor beta chains were read from a single sample in a study of long-term antiretroviral therapy in people with HIV. The repertoire was sequenced with immunoSEQ multiplex PCR; TCRdb's copy has only in-frame clones and lacks some. The repertoire holds 25,000 to 35,000 clones, with about 90% as singletons. The starting material was unsorted PBMCs, obtained 3.2 years before starting antiretroviral therapy. The receptors were gathered from a man aged 50 to 59 with HIV. The CDR3 runs from the conserved cysteine through the conserved F or W. The order of the fields is clone size, D gene, V gene, J gene, CDR3 DNA, CDR3 protein. D genes are given only for firm matches. Size is stated for part of the rows, as once, few or many counts, or as a class when the clone is expanded.

>-|-|TRBV5-5|TRBJ2-5
TGTGCCAGCAGCGGGCTTTGGTTGGAGACCCAGTACTTC
CASSGLWLETQYF
>once|-|TRBV11-2|TRBJ1-5
TGTGCCAGCAGCTTAGCAGGGGCTGGTCAGCCCCAGCATTTT
CASSLAGAGQPQHF
>few|-|TRBV27|TRBJ1-1
TGTGCCTCGGGGCTTACTCGGGGCACTGAAGCTTTCTTT
CASGLTRGTEAFF
>-|TRBD2|TRBV4-2|TRBJ2-1
TGTGCCACCTCCCTCGGGCTAGCGGGTGACAATGAGCAGTTCTTC
CATSLGLAGDNEQFF
>-|-|TRBV2|TRBJ2-5
TGTGCCAGCAGTGACCTTACAGGAGAGACCCAGTACTTC
CASSDLTGETQYF
>-|-|TRBV10-3|TRBJ1-4
TGTGCCATCAGTGAGGGTGAAAAACTGTTTTTT
CAISEGEKLFF
>-|TRBD1|TRBV6-6|TRBJ1-5
TGTGCCACCAGGGGGACAGTCAATCAGCCCCAGCATTTT
CATRGTVNQPQHF
>-|TRBD2|TRBV6-1|TRBJ2-3
TGTGCCAGCAGGAGAATGACTAGCGGCACAGATACGCAGTATTTT
CASRRMTSGTDTQYF
>-|-|TRBV9|TRBJ2-1
TGTGCCAGCAGCGTAGGGGTGGGAGGATCCTCCTACAATGAGCAGTTCTTC
CASSVGVGGSSYNEQFF
>-|-|TRBV5-1|TRBJ1-6
TGCGCCAGCAGCTTAAGGATGAGCTCCTATAATTCACCCCTCCACTTT
CASSLRMSSYNSPLHF
>-|TRBD1|TRBV5-1|TRBJ2-1
TGCGCCAGCGGAACGGGACAGGGCGCACATGAGCAGTTCTTC
CASGTGQGAHEQFF
>-|TRBD1|TRBV30|TRBJ1-4
TGTGCCTGGAGCGCAACGGGACAGGGGGCGGCTAATGAAAAACTGTTTTTT
CAWSATGQGAANEKLFF
>once|-|TRBV30|TRBJ2-7
TGTGCCTGGAGTGTTGGGGGGTTCTACGAGCAGTACTTC
CAWSVGGFYEQYF
>-|-|TRBV9|TRBJ1-1
TGTGCCAGCAGCGTAGACTCGGTTGGCACTGAAGCTTTCTTT
CASSVDSVGTEAFF
>-|-|TRBV6-5|TRBJ2-7
TGTGCCAGCAGTTACTCGGGTGACACCGGCTACGAGCAGTACTTC
CASSYSGDTGYEQYF
>-|-|TRBV18|TRBJ2-3
TGTGCCAGCTCACCACCAGGAACAGATACGCAGTATTTT
CASSPPGTDTQYF
>-|TRBD1|TRBV18|TRBJ1-1
TGTGCCAGCTCCCCGACTTGGGACAGTACGAACACTGAAGCTTTCTTT
CASSPTWDSTNTEAFF
>once|-|TRBV29-1|TRBJ2-3
TGCAGCGTTGATAGCAGTAGCACAGATACGCAGTATTTT
CSVDSSSTDTQYF
>-|-|TRBV4-3|TRBJ1-3
TGCGCCAGCAGCCACGGACGGCGCTCTGGAAACACCATATATTTT
CASSHGRRSGNTIYF
>-|-|TRBV7-2|TRBJ2-5
TGTGCCAGCAGGGGGCTAAGCCAAGAGACCCAGTACTTC
CASRGLSQETQYF
>-|TRBD1|TRBV19|TRBJ2-7
TGTGCCAGTAGTATGGTAGGGGGCCCCTACGAGCAGTACTTC
CASSMVGGPYEQYF
>-|-|TRBV5-1|TRBJ2-1
TGCGCCAGCAGCGAGACCCGGTATAGTAACAATGAGCAGTTCTTC
CASSETRYSNNEQFF
>-|-|TRBV11-2|TRBJ2-7
TGTGCCAGCAGCTTAGGGGCTGCGACTTTCGAGCAGTACTTC
CASSLGAATFEQYF
>-|TRBD1|TRBV14|TRBJ2-1
TGTGCCAGCAGCCAAGAGACAGGGGGATACAATGAGCAGTTCTTC
CASSQETGGYNEQFF
>-|-|TRBV5-6|TRBJ2-5
TGTGCCAGCAGTTCATTTCAGGGACACCTACGACAAGAGACCCAGTACTTC
CASSSFQGHLRQETQYF
>few|-|TRBV30|TRBJ1-5
TGTGCCTGGAGTGTGCGAGCGGATCAGCCCCAGCATTTT
CAWSVRADQPQHF
>-|-|TRBV5-1|TRBJ1-1
TGCGCCAGCAGCCTCGACGCAGGTGGCACTGAAGCTTTCTTT
CASSLDAGGTEAFF
>-|-|TRBV2|TRBJ1-2
TGTGCCAGCAGCAGGGGATTATCCTGGTATGGCTACACCTTC
CASSRGLSWYGYTF
>-|TRBD2|TRBV7-2|TRBJ2-7
TGTGCCAGCAGCCAATTTGGTCGGGGGGTCTCCTACGAGCAGTACTTC
CASSQFGRGVSYEQYF
>-|TRBD2|TRBV19|TRBJ2-6
TGTGCCAGTAGTCCAATGACTAGCGGGTTAGAATCTGGGGCCAACGTCCTGACTTTC
CASSPMTSGLESGANVLTF
>-|-|TRBV18|TRBJ1-4
TGTGCCAGCTCACCACCTCGACGGTTTAATGAAAAACTGTTTTTT
CASSPPRRFNEKLFF